Sequencing of this T cell receptor (beta chain) was carried out in a study of neurological immune-mediated disorders. Details on this clonotype: Its specificity is unknown.

With 10-nucleotide random UMIs, 5'RACE was used to make the cDNA. One entry per CDR3 protein, called by TCRdb with MiXCR from the 5' RACE reads. Here the sample spans approximately 48,000 distinct CDR3 sequences, 16% being singletons. Unsorted libraries were generated from 2 million PBMCs. These cells had been stored in RNAlater at -80 C. General observations from the study: There were no CDR3 amino acid sequences shared by expanded clones across subjects, a result suggesting private repertoires in all groups. HTLV-1-associated myelopathy led in TCR clonal expansion, while multiple sclerosis ranked lowest, below healthy controls.

The CDR3 has 16 amino acids. Germline lookup yields CDR1 DFQATT and CDR2 SNEGSKA (reference sequence). V trimming: 6 bases; J trimming: 5 bases; junction bases outside the gene matches: 17. The specimen was PBMCs. The chain joins TRBV20-1 to TRBJ2-7; 9 positions match TRBD1. The origin of this receptor is a man aged 55-75 years in good health. The CDR3 nucleotides read TGCAGTGCGAAAAGGCTCCCGGGACAGGGACCCAACGAGCAGTACTTC. It yields the protein CSAKRLPGQGPNEQYF.